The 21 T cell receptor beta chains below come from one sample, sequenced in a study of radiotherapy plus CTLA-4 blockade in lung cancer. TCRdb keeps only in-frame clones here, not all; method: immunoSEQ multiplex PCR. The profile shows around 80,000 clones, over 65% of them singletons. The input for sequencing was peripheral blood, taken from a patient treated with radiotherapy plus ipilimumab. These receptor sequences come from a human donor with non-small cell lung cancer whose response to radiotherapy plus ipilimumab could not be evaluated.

The CDR3 sequence is CASRGRGNTEAFF. CDR3 nucleotide sequence: TGTGCCAGCAGGGGCAGGGGGAACACTGAAGCTTTCTTT. V usage is TRBV5-8 and J usage is TRBJ1-1; tentatively, D is TRBD1 (6 bases). Trimming took 5 bases from V and 1 from J, leaving 9 bases between them. Per the germline V gene, CDR1 is SGHTS and CDR2 is YDEGEE. The CDR3 sequence is 13 residues long.

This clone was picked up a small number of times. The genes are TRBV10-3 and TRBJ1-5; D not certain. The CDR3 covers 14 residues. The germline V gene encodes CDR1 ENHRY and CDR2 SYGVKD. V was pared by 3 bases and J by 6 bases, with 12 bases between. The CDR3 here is CAISDDREVQPQHF. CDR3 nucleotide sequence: TGTGCCATCAGTGACGATAGAGAGGTTCAGCCCCAGCATTTT.

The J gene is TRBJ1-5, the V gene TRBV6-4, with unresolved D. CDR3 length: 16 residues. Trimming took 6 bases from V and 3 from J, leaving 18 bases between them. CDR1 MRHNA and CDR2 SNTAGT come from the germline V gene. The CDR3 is CASSPVARYPNQPQHF. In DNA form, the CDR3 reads TGTGCCAGCAGCCCCGTGGCCCGTTACCCCAATCAGCCCCAGCATTTT.

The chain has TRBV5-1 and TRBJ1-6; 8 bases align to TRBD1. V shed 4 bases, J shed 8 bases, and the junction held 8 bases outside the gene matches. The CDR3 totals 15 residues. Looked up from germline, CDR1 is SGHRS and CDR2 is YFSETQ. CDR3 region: CASSETPGGDSPLHF. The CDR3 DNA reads TGCGCCAGCAGCGAAACCCCAGGGGGCGATTCACCCCTCCACTTT.

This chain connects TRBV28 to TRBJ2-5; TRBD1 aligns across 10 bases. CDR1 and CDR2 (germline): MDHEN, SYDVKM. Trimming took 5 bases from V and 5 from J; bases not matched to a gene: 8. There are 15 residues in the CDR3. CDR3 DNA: TGTGCCAGCAGTCCCGGACAGGGGGGGGTCGAGACCCAGTACTTC. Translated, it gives CASSPGQGGVETQYF.

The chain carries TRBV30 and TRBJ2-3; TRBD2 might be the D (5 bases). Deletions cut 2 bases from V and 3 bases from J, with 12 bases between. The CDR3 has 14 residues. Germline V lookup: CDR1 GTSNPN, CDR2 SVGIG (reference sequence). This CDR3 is CAWSRGSRTDTQYF. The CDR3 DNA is TGTGCCTGGAGTAGAGGGAGTCGGACAGATACGCAGTATTTT.

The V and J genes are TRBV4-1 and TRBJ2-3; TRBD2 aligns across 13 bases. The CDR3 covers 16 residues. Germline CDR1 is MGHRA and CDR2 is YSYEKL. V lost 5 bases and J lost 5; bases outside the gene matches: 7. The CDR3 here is CASSIGLAGVIDTQYF. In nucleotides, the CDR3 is TGCGCCAGCAGCATCGGACTAGCGGGAGTTATAGATACGCAGTATTTT.

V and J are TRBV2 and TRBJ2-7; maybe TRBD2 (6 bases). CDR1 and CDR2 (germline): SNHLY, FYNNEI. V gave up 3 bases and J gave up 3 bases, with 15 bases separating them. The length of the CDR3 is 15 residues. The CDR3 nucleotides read TGTGCCAGCAGTGATCGGGGGAACACCTACTACGAGCAGTACTTC. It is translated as CASSDRGNTYYEQYF.

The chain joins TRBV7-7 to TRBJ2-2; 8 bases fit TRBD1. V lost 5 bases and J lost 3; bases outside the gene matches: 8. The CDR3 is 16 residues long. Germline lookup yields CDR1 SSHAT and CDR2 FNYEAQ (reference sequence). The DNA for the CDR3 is TGTGCCAGCAGCACCCGACAGGGGATATACACCGGGGAGCTGTTTTTT. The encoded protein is CASSTRQGIYTGELFF.

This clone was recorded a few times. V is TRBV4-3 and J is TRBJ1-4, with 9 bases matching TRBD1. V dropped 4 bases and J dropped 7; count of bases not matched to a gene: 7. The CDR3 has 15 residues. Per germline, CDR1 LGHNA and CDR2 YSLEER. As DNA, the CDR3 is TGCGCCAGCAGCCGACAGGGGGAATCAGGTGAAAAACTGTTTTTT. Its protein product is CASSRQGESGEKLFF.

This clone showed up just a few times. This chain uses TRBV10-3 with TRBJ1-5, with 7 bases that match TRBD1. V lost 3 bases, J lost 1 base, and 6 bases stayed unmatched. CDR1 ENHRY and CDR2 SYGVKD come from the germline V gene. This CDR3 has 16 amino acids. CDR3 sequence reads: CAISDPDRVSNQPQHF. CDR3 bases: TGTGCCATCAGTGACCCCGACAGGGTAAGCAATCAGCCCCAGCATTTT.

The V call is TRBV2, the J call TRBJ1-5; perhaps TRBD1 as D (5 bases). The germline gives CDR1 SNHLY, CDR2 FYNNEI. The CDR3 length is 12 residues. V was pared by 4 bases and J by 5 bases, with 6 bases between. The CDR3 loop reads CASSGGDQPQHF. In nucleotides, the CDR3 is TGTGCCAGCAGTGGGGGGGATCAGCCCCAGCATTTT.

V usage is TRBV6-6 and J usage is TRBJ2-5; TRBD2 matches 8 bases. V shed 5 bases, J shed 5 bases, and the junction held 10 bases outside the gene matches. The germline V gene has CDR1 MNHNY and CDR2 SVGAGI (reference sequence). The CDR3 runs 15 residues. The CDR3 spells CASSPSGGTGETQYF. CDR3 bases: TGTGCCAGCAGTCCTTCGGGGGGGACCGGCGAGACCCAGTACTTC.

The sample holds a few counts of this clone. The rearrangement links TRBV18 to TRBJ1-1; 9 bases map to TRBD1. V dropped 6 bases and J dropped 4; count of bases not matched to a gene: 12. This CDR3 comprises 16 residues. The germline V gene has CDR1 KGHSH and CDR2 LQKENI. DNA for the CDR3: TGTGCCAGCTCGCCGGAGGCACAGGGGGCGGGCACTGAAGCTTTCTTT. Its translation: CASSPEAQGAGTEAFF.

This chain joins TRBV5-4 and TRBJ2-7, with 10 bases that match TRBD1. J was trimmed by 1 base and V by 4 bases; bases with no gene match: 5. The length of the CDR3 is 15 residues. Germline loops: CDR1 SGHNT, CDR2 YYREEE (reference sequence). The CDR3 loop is CASSPDRGLSYEQYF. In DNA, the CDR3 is TGTGCCAGCAGCCCCGACAGGGGGCTTTCCTACGAGCAGTACTTC. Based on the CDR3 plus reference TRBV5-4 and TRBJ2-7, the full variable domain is ETGVTQSPTHLIKTRGQQVTLRCSSQSGHNTVSWYQQALGQGPQFIFQYYREEENGRGNFPPRFSGLQFPNYSSELNVNALELDDSALYLCASSPDRGLSYEQYFGPGTRLTVT.

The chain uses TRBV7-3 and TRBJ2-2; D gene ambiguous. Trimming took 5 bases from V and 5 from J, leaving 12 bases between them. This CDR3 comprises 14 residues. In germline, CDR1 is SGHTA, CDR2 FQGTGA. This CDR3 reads CASSPAAETGELFF. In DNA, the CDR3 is TGTGCCAGCAGCCCTGCGGCGGAGACCGGGGAGCTGTTTTTT.

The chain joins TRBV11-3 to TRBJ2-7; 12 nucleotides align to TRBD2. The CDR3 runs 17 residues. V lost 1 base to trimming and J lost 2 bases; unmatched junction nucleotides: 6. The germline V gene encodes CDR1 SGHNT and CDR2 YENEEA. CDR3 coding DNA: TGTGCCAGCAGCTTAGGACTAGCGGGAGTAATAGCCTACGAGCAGTACTTC. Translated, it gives CASSLGLAGVIAYEQYF.

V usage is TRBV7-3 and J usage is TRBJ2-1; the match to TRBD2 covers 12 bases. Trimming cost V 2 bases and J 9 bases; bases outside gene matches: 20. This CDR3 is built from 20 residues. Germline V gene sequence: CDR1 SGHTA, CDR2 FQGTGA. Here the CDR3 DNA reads TGTGCCAGCAGCTTATGGGCAGGGTGGCTAGCGGGAGGGCCCGAGCGTGAGCAGTTCTTC. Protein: CASSLWAGWLAGGPEREQFF.

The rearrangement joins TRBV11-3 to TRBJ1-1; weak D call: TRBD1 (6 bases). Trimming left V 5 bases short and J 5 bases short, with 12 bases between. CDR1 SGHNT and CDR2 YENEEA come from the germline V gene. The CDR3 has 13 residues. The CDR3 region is CASSLQGSTEAFF. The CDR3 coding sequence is TGTGCCAGCAGCCTACAGGGAAGTACTGAAGCTTTCTTT.

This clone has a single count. CDR3 residues: CASSSQSWTSGETQYF. CDR3 coding DNA: TGTGCCAGCAGCTCGCAGTCTTGGACTAGCGGAGAGACCCAGTACTTC. This sequence joins TRBV5-4 and TRBJ2-5, with TRBD2 identical over 10 bases. The germline V gene encodes CDR1 SGHNT and CDR2 YYREEE (reference sequence). V shed 3 bases, J shed 4 bases, and the junction held 9 bases outside the gene matches. The CDR3 length is 16 residues.

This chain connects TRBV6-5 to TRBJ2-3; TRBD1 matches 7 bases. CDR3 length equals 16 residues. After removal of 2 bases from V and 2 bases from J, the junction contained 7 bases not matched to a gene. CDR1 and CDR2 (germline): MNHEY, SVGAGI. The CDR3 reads CASSYGGRGFTDTQYF. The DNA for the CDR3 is TGTGCCAGCAGTTACGGCGGCAGGGGGTTCACAGATACGCAGTATTTT.